This entry describes one T cell receptor beta chain. Its cognate antigen is unknown. The CDR3 has 12 residues. Germline lookup yields CDR1 MNHNS and CDR2 SASEGT. Trimming removed 6 bases at V and 5 bases at J, with 11 bases between. The data are from a study of shared clonotypes between healthy human individuals. The overall study: Those who served as donors were a couple of women and a few men between the ages of 18 and 49.

The table came from immunoSEQ multiplex PCR; TCRdb's copy has only in-frame clones and leaves some out. The profile shows fewer than 400,000 clones, 74% of them singletons. Points from the study as a whole: Sequencing depth was a factor that was expected to affect clonotype sharing among donors. Naive subsets, compared against memory subsets, generally had larger estimated richness values.

This sequence was found in a man younger than 45 in good health. The specimen sequenced was memory CD4+ T cells sorted from blood. Subset meaning: CD45RA-negative fraction. V usage is TRBV6-1 and J usage is TRBJ2-7; possibly TRBD2 for D (6 bases). CDR3 DNA sequence: TGTGCCAGCAGCTATAGCGGAGACGAGCAGTACTTC. Its translation is CASSYSGDEQYF.